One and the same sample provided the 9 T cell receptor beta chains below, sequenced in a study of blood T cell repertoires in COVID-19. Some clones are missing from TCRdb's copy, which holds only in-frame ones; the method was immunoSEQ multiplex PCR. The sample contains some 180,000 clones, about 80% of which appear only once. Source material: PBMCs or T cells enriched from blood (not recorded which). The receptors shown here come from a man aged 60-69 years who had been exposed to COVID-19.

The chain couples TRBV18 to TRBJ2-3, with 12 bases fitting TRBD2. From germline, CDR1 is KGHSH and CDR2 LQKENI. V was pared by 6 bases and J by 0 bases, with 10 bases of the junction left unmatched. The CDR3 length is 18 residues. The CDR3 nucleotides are TGTGCCAGCTCTACCTCTAGCGGGAGGGCCCTCAGCACAGATACGCAGTATTTT. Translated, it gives CASSTSSGRALSTDTQYF.

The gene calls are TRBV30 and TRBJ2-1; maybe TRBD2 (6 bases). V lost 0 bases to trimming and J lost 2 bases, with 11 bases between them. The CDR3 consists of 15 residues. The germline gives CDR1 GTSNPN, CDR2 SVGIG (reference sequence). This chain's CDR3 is CAWSVGGTAYNEQFF. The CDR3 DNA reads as TGTGCCTGGAGTGTAGGCGGGACCGCCTACAATGAGCAGTTCTTC.

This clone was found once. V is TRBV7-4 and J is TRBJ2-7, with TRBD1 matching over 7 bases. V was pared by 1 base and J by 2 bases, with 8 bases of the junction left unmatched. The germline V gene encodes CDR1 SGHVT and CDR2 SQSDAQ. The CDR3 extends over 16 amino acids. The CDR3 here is CASSLEYRGPTYEQYF. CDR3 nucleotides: TGTGCCAGCAGCTTAGAATACAGGGGCCCCACCTACGAGCAGTACTTC.

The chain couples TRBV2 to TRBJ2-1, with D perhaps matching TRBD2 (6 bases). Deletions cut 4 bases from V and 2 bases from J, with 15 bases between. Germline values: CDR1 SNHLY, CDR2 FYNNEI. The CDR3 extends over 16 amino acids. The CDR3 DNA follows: TGTGCCAGCAGTGGTTTGGCGGGATGGACCTACAATGAGCAGTTCTTC. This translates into CASSGLAGWTYNEQFF.

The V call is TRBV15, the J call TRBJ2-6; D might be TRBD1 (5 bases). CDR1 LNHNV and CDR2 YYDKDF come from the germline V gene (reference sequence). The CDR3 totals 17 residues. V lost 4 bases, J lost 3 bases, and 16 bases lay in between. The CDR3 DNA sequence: TGTGCCACCAGCACGATCAGGGTTTTCCTTGGGGCCAACGTCCTGACTTTC. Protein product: CATSTIRVFLGANVLTF.

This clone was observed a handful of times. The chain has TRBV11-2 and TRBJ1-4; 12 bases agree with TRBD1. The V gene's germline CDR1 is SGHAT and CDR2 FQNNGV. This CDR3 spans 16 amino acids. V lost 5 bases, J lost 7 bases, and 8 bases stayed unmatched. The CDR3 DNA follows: TGTGCCAGCAGCCAGGGGGACAGGGGGCGCGGTGAAAAACTGTTTTTT. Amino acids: CASSQGDRGRGEKLFF.

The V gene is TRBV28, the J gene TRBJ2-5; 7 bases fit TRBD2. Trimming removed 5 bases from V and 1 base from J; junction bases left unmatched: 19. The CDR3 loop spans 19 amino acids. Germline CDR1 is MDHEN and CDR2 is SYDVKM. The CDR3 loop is CASSLPGVGWEGLQETQYF. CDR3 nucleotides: TGTGCCAGCAGTCTCCCGGGTGTAGGGTGGGAGGGCCTCCAAGAGACCCAGTACTTC.

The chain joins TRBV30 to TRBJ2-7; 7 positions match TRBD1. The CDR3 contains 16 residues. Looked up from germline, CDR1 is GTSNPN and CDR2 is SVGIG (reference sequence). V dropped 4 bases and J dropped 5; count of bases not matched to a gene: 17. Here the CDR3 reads CAWNSLDRSGINEQYF. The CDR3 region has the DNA TGTGCCTGGAACTCATTGGACAGGTCAGGTATTAACGAGCAGTACTTC. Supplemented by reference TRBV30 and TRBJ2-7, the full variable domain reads SQTIHQWPATLVQPVGSPLSLECTVEGTSNPNLYWYRQAAGRGLQLLFYSVGIGQISSEVPQNLSASRPQDRQFILSSKKLLLSDSGFYLCAWNSLDRSGINEQYFGPGTRLTVT.

The CDR3 here is CASSFLAGGRDTQYF. In nucleotides, the CDR3 is TGCGCCAGCAGCTTTCTAGCGGGAGGAAGGGATACGCAGTATTTT. The gene calls are TRBV5-1 and TRBJ2-3; TRBD2 matches 11 bases. The CDR3 is made up of 15 amino acids. CDR1 SGHRS and CDR2 YFSETQ come from the germline V gene. The V gene end was trimmed by 2 bases and the J gene end by 6 bases; junction bases not matched to a gene: 5.